This paragraph reports one T cell receptor beta chain. The antigen remains unidentified. This sample was taken from a study of T cell repertoires in cytomegalovirus infection. Study conclusions and caveats: HLA-C-restricted CMV-specific TCR beta clonotypes were dominant in the ex vivo response.

Per the germline V gene, CDR1 is SQVTM and CDR2 is ANQGSEA. This CDR3 is 12 amino acids long. Trimming left V 5 bases short and J 5 bases short, with 12 bases between. TCRdb re-derived calls from the reads in MiXCR, one entry per CDR3 protein. This sample carries fewer than 900,000 distinct CDR3 sequences, about 29% of them seen once, and the ten largest clones take about 12%. The TCR comes from a human donor in good health (CMV status not recorded). Some clones in this sample may be carry-over from other donors' samples. Source: cultured CD8+ T cells from PBMCs, taken from culture after CMV antigen stimulation. V gene TRBV29-1 combines with J gene TRBJ2-5; a weak D match, TRBD2 (7 bases). CDR3 sequence: CSVFRGGETQYF. CDR3 coding DNA: TGCAGCGTTTTCAGGGGAGGGGAGACCCAGTACTTC.